What follows are 31 T cell receptor beta chains derived from one specimen sequenced in a study of blood T cell repertoires in COVID-19. The protocol was immunoSEQ multiplex PCR, while the TCRdb copy is restricted to in-frame clones and leaves out a portion. Found here are some 68,000 clones, 85% to 90% of them singletons; the top ten hold approximately 2.9%. Sequenced: peripheral blood. The receptors stem from a man aged 50 or older with acute or convalescent COVID-19.

The rearrangement links TRBV18 to TRBJ1-2, with D perhaps TRBD1 (5 bases). Trimming pared 3 bases from V and 4 bases from J, leaving 15 bases between. The CDR3 sequence is 15 residues long. Germline values: CDR1 KGHSH, CDR2 LQKENI. The CDR3 coding sequence is TGTGCCAGCTCACCCTCCGGGACTCCCGGCTATGGCTACACCTTC. Residues: CASSPSGTPGYGYTF.

The V call is TRBV7-2, the J call TRBJ1-2, with 7 bases identical to TRBD1. The CDR3 runs 15 residues. Germline V gene lookup returns CDR1 SGHTA and CDR2 FQGNSA. The V gene end was trimmed by 5 bases and the J gene end by 2 bases; junction bases not matched to a gene: 8. In nucleotides, the CDR3 is TGTGCCAGCAGCCCACAGGGGACACAGAACTATGGCTACACCTTC. It encodes CASSPQGTQNYGYTF.

The rearrangement links TRBV6-2 or TRBV6-3 to TRBJ2-1; 9 bases are a match to TRBD2. Germline V gene data show CDR1 as MNHEY and CDR2 as SVGEGT. There are 16 residues in the CDR3. Trimming cost V 5 bases and J 0 bases; bases outside gene matches: 5. CDR3 protein: CASSRPAGGSYNEQFF. CDR3 nucleotide sequence: TGTGCCAGCAGTCGACCAGCGGGAGGCTCCTACAATGAGCAGTTCTTC.

V gene TRBV23-1 combines with J gene TRBJ2-1, with 13 bases that match TRBD2. TRBV23-1 has ORF status, its function being uncertain. This CDR3 spans 19 amino acids. The V and J ends lost 0 bases and 5 bases, in that order; junction bases with no gene match: 10. The CDR3 nucleotides are TGCGCCAGCAGTCAATCGGGACTAGCGGGACTGGACGGGGACAATGAGCAGTTCTTC. It codes for CASSQSGLAGLDGDNEQFF.

The chain employs TRBV18 and TRBJ2-2; 8 positions agree with TRBD2. The CDR3 is made up of 16 amino acids. In germline, CDR1 is KGHSH, CDR2 LQKENI. The trim removed 4 bases at V and 5 bases at J, leaving 9 bases unmatched. CDR3 sequence: CASSRESGSVTGELFF. In DNA, the CDR3 is TGTGCCAGCTCACGGGAAAGCGGGAGCGTAACCGGGGAGCTGTTTTTT.

The V and J genes are TRBV7-2 and TRBJ1-5, with 8 bases fitting TRBD1. The germline gives CDR1 SGHTA, CDR2 FQGNSA. The CDR3 sequence is 13 residues long. V was clipped by 3 bases and J by 5 bases; unmatched bases: 0. This chain's CDR3 is CASSLTGDQPQHF. CDR3 DNA sequence: TGTGCCAGCAGCTTGACAGGGGATCAGCCCCAGCATTTT. Combining the CDR3 with reference TRBV7-2 and TRBJ1-5 gives the whole variable domain GAGVSQSPSNKVTEKGKDVELRCDPISGHTALYWYRQSLGQGLEFLIYFQGNSAPDKSGLPSDRFSAERTGGSVSTLTIQRTQQEDSAVYLCASSLTGDQPQHFGDGTRLSIL.

This clone has only a few counts. The chain has TRBV2 and TRBJ1-2; D unclear. Germline CDR1 and CDR2: SNHLY and FYNNEI. V gave up 8 bases and J gave up 0 bases, with 13 bases separating them. The CDR3 is 14 residues long. The CDR3 DNA reads as TGTGCCAGCGTTTTGGGCTTAGCTAACTATGGCTACACCTTC. Translation: CASVLGLANYGYTF. Supplemented by reference TRBV2 and TRBJ1-2, the full variable domain reads EPEVTQTPSHQVTQMGQEVILRCVPISNHLYFYWYRQILGQKVEFLVSFYNNEISEKSEIFDDQFSVERPDGSNFTLKIRSTKLEDSAMYFCASVLGLANYGYTFGSGTRLTVV.

The V gene is TRBV5-6, the J gene TRBJ1-4; D uncertain. Per germline, CDR1 SGHDT and CDR2 YYEEEE. The CDR3 extends over 16 amino acids. The V gene lost 2 bases and the J gene lost 0 bases, with 11 bases spanning the gap. CDR3 sequence: CASSFFGFATNEKLFF. The CDR3 nucleotides read TGTGCCAGCAGCTTCTTCGGTTTTGCAACTAATGAAAAACTGTTTTTT.

CDR3 sequence reads: CATSRDRGGLNGYTF. CDR3 DNA: TGTGCCACCAGCAGGGACAGGGGGGGATTAAATGGCTACACCTTC. The rearrangement uses TRBV15 and TRBJ1-2, with TRBD1 matching 10 bases. V gave up 3 bases and J gave up 6 bases; unmatched junction bases: 7. The length of the CDR3 is 15 residues. CDR1 and CDR2 from the germline V gene are LNHNV and YYDKDF (reference sequence).

V gene TRBV7-2 combines with J gene TRBJ1-5; D remains ambiguous. The CDR3 runs 15 residues. Trimming stripped 1 base from V and 6 bases from J, with 13 bases between. Germline CDR1 SGHTA, CDR2 FQGNSA. CDR3 bases: TGTGCCAGCAGCTTAGTTGGGCAGCTTGGTCAGCCCCAGCATTTT. Protein: CASSLVGQLGQPQHF.

V is TRBV7-3 and J is TRBJ1-1; D uncertain. CDR1 and CDR2 (germline): SGHTA, FQGTGA. CDR3 length: 15 amino acids. Trimming cost V 2 bases and J 5 bases, with 15 bases left between them. CDR3 sequence: CASSLGGSGKTEAFF. For the CDR3, the DNA is TGTGCCAGCAGCTTAGGAGGCAGTGGAAAGACTGAAGCTTTCTTT.

This clone was seen a single time. The V and J genes are TRBV6-5 and TRBJ1-5; TRBD1 matches at 7 bases. J was trimmed by 6 bases and V by 5 bases; bases with no gene match: 10. The CDR3 totals 15 residues. Germline V gene lookup returns CDR1 MNHEY and CDR2 SVGAGI. The CDR3 DNA reads as TGTGCCAGCAGTATCACAGGGGTTCGAGCTCAGCCCCAGCATTTT. It specifies CASSITGVRAQPQHF.

Only a few counts were recorded for this clone. This chain joins TRBV6-2 or TRBV6-3 and TRBJ1-5; possible D gene TRBD1, 5 bases. The ends were cut back, 7 bases at V and 1 base at J, with 17 bases in the middle. Germline loops: CDR1 MNHEY, CDR2 SVGEGT. The CDR3 runs to 16 residues. For the CDR3, the DNA is TGTGCCAGCACCCCGACCGGCGGGACCAGCAATCAGCCCCAGCATTTT. Residues: CASTPTGGTSNQPQHF.

The chain carries TRBV18 and TRBJ1-2; 10 bases fit TRBD1. The CDR3 consists of 14 residues. Germline V gives CDR1 KGHSH, CDR2 LQKENI. Trimming at V came to 4 bases and at J to 6 bases, leaving 5 bases not matched to a gene. CDR3 sequence (DNA): TGTGCCAGCTCACTAATGACAGGGGGCGATGGCTACACCTTC. Residues: CASSLMTGGDGYTF.

This sequence joins TRBV28 and TRBJ2-3; the match to TRBD2 covers 7 bases. CDR1 and CDR2 from the germline V gene are MDHEN and SYDVKM. The V and J ends lost 1 base and 3 bases, in that order; junction bases with no gene match: 4. The CDR3 sequence is 15 residues long. The CDR3 here is CASSLSGLTTDTQYF. Written as DNA, the CDR3 is TGTGCCAGCAGTTTATCGGGACTAACTACAGATACGCAGTATTTT.

The chain recombines TRBV24-1 with TRBJ2-2, with a weak D call TRBD1 (5 bases). The CDR3 is 14 amino acids. V shed 5 bases and J shed 6 bases, with 12 bases lying between them. Germline V lookup: CDR1 KGHDR, CDR2 SFDVKD. CDR3 sequence: CATSGQGRAGELFF. Written as DNA, the CDR3 is TGTGCCACCAGTGGGCAGGGTCGCGCCGGGGAGCTGTTTTTT.

The V gene is TRBV27, the J gene TRBJ1-3, with D hard to call. The CDR3 runs to 14 residues. Germline loops: CDR1 MNHEY, CDR2 SMNVEV (reference sequence). V lost 4 bases to trimming and J lost 0 bases, with 7 bases between them. CDR3 sequence: CASSSRSSGNTIYF. Written as DNA, the CDR3 is TGTGCCAGCAGTTCCAGAAGCTCTGGAAACACCATATATTTT.

The chain joins TRBV21-1 to TRBJ2-5; the table assigns TRBD2, which was not confirmed against the DNA. TRBV21-1 is a known pseudogene. This CDR3 is 14 amino acids long. CDR3 loop: CASRHPGNGETQYF. CDR3 coding DNA: TGTGCCTCGCGGCACCCGGGGAACGGAGAGACCCAGTACTTC.

The chain links TRBV6-1 to TRBJ1-6; tentative D call: TRBD1 (5 bases). Trimming left V 4 bases short and J 5 bases short, with 15 bases between. Germline V gives CDR1 MNHNS, CDR2 SASEGT. The length of the CDR3 is 16 residues. CDR3 amino acids: CASSVLGGTDNSPLHF. CDR3 coding DNA: TGTGCCAGCAGTGTACTGGGGGGAACGGATAATTCACCCCTCCACTTT.

A word on this clone: At one end, the junction sequence differs from germline, possibly due to a read error. The gene calls are TRBV7-7 and TRBJ2-1; 8 positions agree with TRBD1. The CDR3 is 15 amino acids. Looked up from germline, CDR1 is SSHAT and CDR2 is FNYEAQ (reference sequence). The CDR3 loop reads CASSLGQGPNNEQFF. The CDR3 DNA is TGTGCTAGCAGCTTAGGACAGGGCCCTAACAATGAGCAGTTCTTC.

V gene TRBV5-1 combines with J gene TRBJ1-2, with unresolved D. Trimming stripped 4 bases from V and 1 base from J, with 8 bases between. Germline V gene lookup returns CDR1 SGHRS and CDR2 YFSETQ. The CDR3 runs 13 residues. In DNA, the CDR3 is TGCGCCAGCAGCGCGGGTGATAACTATGGCTACACCTTC. Encoded protein: CASSAGDNYGYTF. Variable domain in full (rest from reference TRBV5-1 and TRBJ1-2): KAGVTQTPRYLIKTRGQQVTLSCSPISGHRSVSWYQQTPGQGLQFLFEYFSETQRNKGNFPGRFSGRQFSNSRSEMNVSTLELGDSALYLCASSAGDNYGYTFGSGTRLTVV.

The chain couples TRBV6-5 to TRBJ1-5; 7 nucleotides agree with TRBD1. The germline V gene has CDR1 MNHEY and CDR2 SVGAGI. There are 14 residues in the CDR3. The J segment lost 5 bases and the V segment lost 7 bases, leaving 8 bases of the junction unmatched. In DNA form, the CDR3 reads TGTGCCAGCACCGAGGGGGCGGACTATCAGCCCCAGCATTTT. Protein product: CASTEGADYQPQHF.

The V call is TRBV7-9, the J call TRBJ2-7; 7 bases fit TRBD2. The CDR3 loop spans 14 amino acids. J lost 6 bases, V lost 6 bases, and 11 bases had no gene match. The V gene's germline CDR1 is SEHNR and CDR2 FQNEAQ (reference sequence). In DNA, the CDR3 is TGTGCCAGCAGTAGGGAACTAGCGTCGGCCGAGCAGTACTTC. It is translated as CASSRELASAEQYF.

The chain employs TRBV6-5 and TRBJ2-2, with D possibly TRBD1 on 6 matching bases. The length of the CDR3 is 15 residues. Germline values: CDR1 MNHEY, CDR2 SVGAGI. The germline V and J ends were trimmed by 7 bases and 4 bases, with 16 bases remaining between them. As DNA, the CDR3 is TGTGCCAGCACTTCTGGGGGCCGGGGCACCGGGGAGCTGTTTTTT. Its protein product is CASTSGGRGTGELFF.

The V and J genes are TRBV30 and TRBJ1-1; no reliable D call. V lost 2 bases and J 1 base, leaving 8 bases between the germline ends. This CDR3 region has 13 residues. Germline loops: CDR1 GTSNPN, CDR2 SVGIG (reference sequence). As DNA, the CDR3 is TGTGCCTGGAGTAGGTCAGGGAACACTGAAGCTTTCTTT. Its translation: CAWSRSGNTEAFF.

Only a few counts were recorded for this clone. The chain links TRBV19 to TRBJ1-4, with unresolved D. Per the germline V gene, CDR1 is LNHDA and CDR2 is SQIVND (reference sequence). This CDR3 is built from 16 residues. Trimming shortened V by 3 bases and J by 4 bases, and 15 bases separated the two germline ends. CDR3 bases: TGTGCCAGTAGTATGGTGTCTAGGAGGGATAATGAAAAACTGTTTTTT. Its translation is CASSMVSRRDNEKLFF.

This clone occurred once. The V call is TRBV28, the J call TRBJ1-1, with D possibly being TRBD1 (6 bases). In germline, CDR1 is MDHEN, CDR2 SYDVKM. The V and J ends lost 3 bases and 4 bases respectively, with 21 bases between them. There are 17 residues in the CDR3. The CDR3, as DNA: TGTGCCAGCAGTTTTTCGCCGGGCAGGGGCGGTGGCACTGAAGCTTTCTTT. It is translated as CASSFSPGRGGGTEAFF.

This chain links TRBV5-4 with TRBJ2-1; the match to TRBD2 covers 9 bases. V trimming: 4 bases; J trimming: 5 bases; junction bases outside the gene matches: 13. The CDR3 sequence is 17 residues long. Looked up from germline, CDR1 is SGHNT and CDR2 is YYREEE (reference sequence). CDR3 in amino acids: CASSPGRASGTDNEQFF. CDR3 nucleotide sequence: TGTGCCAGCAGCCCCGGCCGCGCTAGCGGGACCGACAATGAGCAGTTCTTC.

The CDR3 DNA reads TGTGCCAGCAGTCTATACGCCGGGACAGGGGTTGGCTACACCTTC. Translating gives CASSLYAGTGVGYTF. The V and J genes are TRBV27 and TRBJ1-2; the match to TRBD1 covers 10 bases. Germline V lookup: CDR1 MNHEY, CDR2 SMNVEV (reference sequence). The CDR3 consists of 15 residues. Losses at the gene ends were 5 bases for V and 7 bases for J; bases not matched to a gene: 10.

This chain uses TRBV30 with TRBJ1-3; D gene uncertain. The ends were cut back, 5 bases at V and 0 bases at J, with 5 bases in the middle. This CDR3 region has 12 residues. In germline, CDR1 is GTSNPN, CDR2 SVGIG (reference sequence). CDR3 region: CAWDRSGNTIYF. In DNA form, the CDR3 reads TGTGCCTGGGATCGCTCTGGAAACACCATATATTTT.

Note on this clone: The same CDR3 arises from other DNA sequences in this sample as well. This chain connects TRBV7-9 to TRBJ1-3; 7 nucleotides agree with TRBD1. The CDR3 totals 15 residues. From germline, CDR1 is SEHNR and CDR2 FQNEAQ (reference sequence). V shed 3 bases and J 2 bases; nucleotides not matched to a gene: 4. The CDR3 spells CASSLGRGTGNTIYF. CDR3 DNA: TGTGCCAGCAGCTTGGGCAGGGGGACTGGAAACACCATATATTTT. The complete variable domain, with remaining parts taken from reference TRBV7-9 and TRBJ1-3, reads DTGVSQNPRHKITKRGQNVTFRCDPISEHNRLYWYRQTLGQGPEFLTYFQNEAQLEKSRLLSDRFSAERPKGSFSTLEIQRTEQGDSAMYLCASSLGRGTGNTIYFGEGSWLTVV.